This TCR beta chain was documented in a study of shared clonotypes between healthy human individuals. Across the study: Per donor, three plates held CD4 naive cells, three held CD4 memory, two held CD8 naive and one held CD8 memory. Findings of the study overall: Clonotypes not shared had lower generation probabilities than those common to all four donors.

Notes on this clone: Its antigen is still unknown.

All of the donors resided in Nashville, Tennessee, and each was a Caucasian adult. TCRdb's table, derived via immunoSEQ multiplex PCR, lists solely in-frame clones and lacks some. The repertoire holds roughly 2.4 million clones, with roughly 95% as singletons. V gave up 0 bases and J gave up 2 bases, with 9 bases separating them. The V gene's germline CDR1 is SGHDT and CDR2 YYEEEE. CDR3 length equals 14 residues. The TCR was taken from a man younger than 35 in good health. The genes are TRBV5-6 and TRBJ2-7; perhaps D is TRBD1 or TRBD2 (5 bases each). Source material: naive CD4+ T cells sorted from blood. Subset: CD45RA+ positively selected. CDR3 nucleotide sequence: TGTGCCAGCAGCTTGGTGGGGGTTGCCTACGAGCAGTACTTC. It yields the protein CASSLVGVAYEQYF.